This TCR beta chain originates from a study of cytomegalovirus exposure and HLA in healthy donors. Study findings and constraints: For most TCR beta V segments, an earlier analysis put the productive rate at about 90% or about 30% of the time. Highest at DRB1 and lowest at HLA-C, TCR association rates differed among HLA loci in a later analysis.

Use of 60 Vbeta and 13 Jbeta primers characterized the PCR. The data were produced by immunoSEQ multiplex PCR, yet TCRdb's version contains in-frame clones alone and is incomplete. There are 150,000 to 200,000 clones in the sample; 70% to 90% occur only once, and about 9.3% lies in the top ten. CDR3 length: 15 residues. Germline V CDR1 and CDR2: SGHAT, FQNNGV. V was clipped by 0 bases and J by 0 bases, with 8 bases between them. A note on this clone: The antigen is undetermined.

The specimen sequenced was PBMCs. V is TRBV11-2 and J is TRBJ1-1; D uncertain. This sequence was found in a man aged 18 to 29 in good health and CMV-seropositive. CDR3 residues: CASSLDIKLNTEAFF. The CDR3 DNA reads as TGTGCCAGCAGCTTAGATATTAAATTGAACACTGAAGCTTTCTTT.